This T cell receptor (beta chain) was documented in a study of molecular identifiers for immune sequencing clone quantification. Whole-study results and caveats: For highly expanded clones, sizes could be underestimated when identical TCR molecules share a barcode. Among some 990,000 naive cells, as was reported, spiked Jurkat TCR RNA from one cell was detectable. The study found clones above 20 RNA copies held over 98% of effector molecules and under 1% in naive cells.

This clonotype was recorded many times. Its target is not known. MiXCR, applied by TCRdb to the PCR reads, yields one record per CDR3 protein. The repertoire consists of some 320,000 distinct CDR3 sequences, with 20% to 25% occurring once and the leading ten covering about 0.79%. V was clipped by 5 bases and J by 0 bases, with 13 bases between them. Germline CDR1 and CDR2: SEHNR and FQNEAQ (reference sequence). CDR3 length: 16 residues. This TCR came from a human donor in good health. Some libraries in this study had Jurkat cell RNA spiked in. The rearrangement joins TRBV7-9 to TRBJ1-4; D call uncertain. Sequencing input: naive CD8+ T cells from blood, with Jurkat cell RNA spiked in. Subset: FACS-sorted CD8+CD4-CCR7+CD45RA+ naive T cells. CDR3 amino acids: CASSLPSWTTNEKLFF. CDR3 DNA sequence: TGTGCCAGCAGCCTACCCTCATGGACAACTAATGAAAAACTGTTTTTT.